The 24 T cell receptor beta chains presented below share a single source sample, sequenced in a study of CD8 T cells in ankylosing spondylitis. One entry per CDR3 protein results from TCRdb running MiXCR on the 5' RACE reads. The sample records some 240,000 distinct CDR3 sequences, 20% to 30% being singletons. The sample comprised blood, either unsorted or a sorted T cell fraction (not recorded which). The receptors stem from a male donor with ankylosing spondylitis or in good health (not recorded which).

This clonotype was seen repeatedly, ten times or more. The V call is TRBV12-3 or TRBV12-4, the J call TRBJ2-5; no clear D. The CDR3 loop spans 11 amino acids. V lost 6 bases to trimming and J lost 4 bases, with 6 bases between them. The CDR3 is CASRTRETQYF. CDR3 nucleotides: TGTGCCAGCAGGACCAGAGAGACCCAGTACTTC.

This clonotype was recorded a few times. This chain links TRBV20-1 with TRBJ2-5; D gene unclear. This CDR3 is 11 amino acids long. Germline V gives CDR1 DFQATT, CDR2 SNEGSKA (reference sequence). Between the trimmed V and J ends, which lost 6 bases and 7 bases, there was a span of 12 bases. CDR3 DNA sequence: TGCAGTGCCACTGGGTCAACGACCCAGTACTTC. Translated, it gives CSATGSTTQYF.

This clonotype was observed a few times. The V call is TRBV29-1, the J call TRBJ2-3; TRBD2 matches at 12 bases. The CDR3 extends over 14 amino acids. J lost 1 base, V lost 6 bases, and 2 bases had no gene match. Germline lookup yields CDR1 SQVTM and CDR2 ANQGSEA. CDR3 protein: CSVLAGGRTDTQYF. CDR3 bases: TGCAGCGTACTAGCGGGGGGCCGCACAGATACGCAGTATTTT.

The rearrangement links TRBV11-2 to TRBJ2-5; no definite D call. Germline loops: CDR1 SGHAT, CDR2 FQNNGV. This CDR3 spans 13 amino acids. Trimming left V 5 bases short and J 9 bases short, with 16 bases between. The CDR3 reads CASSRPPGEAQYF. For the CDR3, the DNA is TGTGCCAGCAGCCGCCCCCCGGGTGAGGCCCAGTACTTC. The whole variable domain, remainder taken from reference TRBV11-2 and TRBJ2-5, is EAGVAQSPRYKIIEKRQSVAFWCNPISGHATLYWYQQILGQGPKLLIQFQNNGVVDDSQLPKDRFSAERLKGVDSTLKIQPAKLEDSAVYLCASSRPPGEAQYFGPGTRLLVL.

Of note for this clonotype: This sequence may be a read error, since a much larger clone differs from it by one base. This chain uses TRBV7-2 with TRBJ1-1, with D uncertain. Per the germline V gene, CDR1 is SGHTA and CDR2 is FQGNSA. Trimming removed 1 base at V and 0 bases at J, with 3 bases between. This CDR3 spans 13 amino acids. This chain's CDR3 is CASSLDVNTEAFF. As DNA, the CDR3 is TGTGCCAGCAGCTTAGACGTGAACACTGAAGCTTTCTTT. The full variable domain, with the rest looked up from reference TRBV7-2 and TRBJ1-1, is GAGVSQSPSNKVTEKGKDVELRCDPISGHTALYWYRQSLGQGLEFLIYFQGNSAPDKSGLPSDRFSAERTGGSVSTLTIQRTQQEDSAVYLCASSLDVNTEAFFGQGTRLTVV.

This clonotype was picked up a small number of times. Written as DNA, the CDR3 is TGTGCCAGCTCCCTCGGCGGGGCGAGTCAAGAGACCCAGTACTTC. This encodes CASSLGGASQETQYF. The chain links TRBV6-1 to TRBJ2-5, with D perhaps matching TRBD2 (6 bases). The CDR3 totals 15 residues. Germline CDR1 MNHNS, CDR2 SASEGT. The V end was cut by 8 bases, the J end by 2 bases, with 18 bases between.

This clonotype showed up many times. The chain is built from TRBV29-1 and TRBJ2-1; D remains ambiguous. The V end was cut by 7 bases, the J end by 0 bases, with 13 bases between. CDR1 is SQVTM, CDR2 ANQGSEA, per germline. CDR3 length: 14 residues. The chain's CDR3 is CSAPMTLSYNEQFF. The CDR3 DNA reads TGCAGCGCCCCAATGACCCTCTCCTACAATGAGCAGTTCTTC.

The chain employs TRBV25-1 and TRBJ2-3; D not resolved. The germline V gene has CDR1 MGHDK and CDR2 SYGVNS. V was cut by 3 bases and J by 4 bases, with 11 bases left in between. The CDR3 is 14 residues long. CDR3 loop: CASSDLDGADTQYF. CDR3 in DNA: TGTGCCAGCAGTGATCTGGACGGAGCAGATACGCAGTATTTT.

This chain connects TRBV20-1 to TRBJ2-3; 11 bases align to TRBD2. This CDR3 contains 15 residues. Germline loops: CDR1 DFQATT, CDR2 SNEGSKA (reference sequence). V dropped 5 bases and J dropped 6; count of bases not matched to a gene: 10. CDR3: CSADIAGGSSDTQYF. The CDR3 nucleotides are TGCAGTGCTGACATAGCGGGGGGGAGTTCGGATACGCAGTATTTT.

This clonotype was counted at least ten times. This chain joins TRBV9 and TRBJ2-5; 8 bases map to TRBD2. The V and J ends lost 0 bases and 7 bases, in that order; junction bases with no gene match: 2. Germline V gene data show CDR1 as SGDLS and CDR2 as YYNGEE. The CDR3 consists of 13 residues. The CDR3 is CASSVEGLGTQYF. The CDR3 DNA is TGTGCCAGCAGCGTAGAGGGACTAGGGACCCAGTACTTC.

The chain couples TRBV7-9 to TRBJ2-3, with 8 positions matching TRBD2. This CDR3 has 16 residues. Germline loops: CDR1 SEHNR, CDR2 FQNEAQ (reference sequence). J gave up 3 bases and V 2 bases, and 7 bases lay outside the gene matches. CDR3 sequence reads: CASSLLGLARTDTQYF. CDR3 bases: TGTGCCAGCAGCTTACTCGGACTAGCTCGGACAGATACGCAGTATTTT.

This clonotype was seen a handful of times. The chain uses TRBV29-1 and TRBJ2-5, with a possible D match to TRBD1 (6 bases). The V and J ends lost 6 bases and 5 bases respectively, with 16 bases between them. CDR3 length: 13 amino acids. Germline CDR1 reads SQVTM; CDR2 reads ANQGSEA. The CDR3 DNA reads TGCAGCGTCGGTTCTGGGGGCCGGGAGACCCAGTACTTC. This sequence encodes CSVGSGGRETQYF.

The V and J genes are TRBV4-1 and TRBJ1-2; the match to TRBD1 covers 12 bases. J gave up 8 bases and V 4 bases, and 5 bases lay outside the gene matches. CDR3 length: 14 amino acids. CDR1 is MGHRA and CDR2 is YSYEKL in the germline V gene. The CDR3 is CASSRPGTGGGYTF. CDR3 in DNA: TGCGCCAGCAGCCGGCCCGGGACAGGGGGCGGCTACACCTTC.

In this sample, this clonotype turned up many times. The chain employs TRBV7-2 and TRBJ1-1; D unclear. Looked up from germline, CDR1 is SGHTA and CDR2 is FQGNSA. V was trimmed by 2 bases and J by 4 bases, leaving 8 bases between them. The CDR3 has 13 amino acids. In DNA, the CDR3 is TGTGCCAGCAGCTTACAAGGGCGCACTGAAGCTTTCTTT. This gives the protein CASSLQGRTEAFF.

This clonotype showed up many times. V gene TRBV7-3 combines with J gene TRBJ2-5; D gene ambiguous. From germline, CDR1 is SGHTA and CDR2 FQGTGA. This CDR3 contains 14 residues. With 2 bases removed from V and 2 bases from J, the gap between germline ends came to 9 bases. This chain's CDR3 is CASSLSGRQETQYF. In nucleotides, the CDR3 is TGTGCCAGCAGCTTATCGGGCCGTCAAGAGACCCAGTACTTC.

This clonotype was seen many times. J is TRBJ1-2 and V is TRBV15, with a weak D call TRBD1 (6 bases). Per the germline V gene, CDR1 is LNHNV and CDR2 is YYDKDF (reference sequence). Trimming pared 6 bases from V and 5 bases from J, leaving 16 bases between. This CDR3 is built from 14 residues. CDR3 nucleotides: TGTGCCACCAGTAGGACAGTGCAGAGATATGGCTACACCTTC. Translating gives CATSRTVQRYGYTF.

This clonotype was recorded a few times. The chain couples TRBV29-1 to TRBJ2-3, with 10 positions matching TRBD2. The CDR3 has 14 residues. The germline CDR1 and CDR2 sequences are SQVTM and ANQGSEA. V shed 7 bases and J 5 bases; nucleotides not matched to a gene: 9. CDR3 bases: TGCAGCGCTTCACGAAGCGGGGGGGAAGATACGCAGTATTTT. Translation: CSASRSGGEDTQYF.

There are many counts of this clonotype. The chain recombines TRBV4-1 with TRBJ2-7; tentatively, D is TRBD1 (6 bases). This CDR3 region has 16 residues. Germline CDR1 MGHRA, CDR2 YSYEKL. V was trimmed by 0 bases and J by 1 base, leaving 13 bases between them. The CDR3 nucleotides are TGCGCCAGCAGCCAAGACCCAGGGGACCCTTCCTACGAGCAGTACTTC. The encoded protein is CASSQDPGDPSYEQYF.

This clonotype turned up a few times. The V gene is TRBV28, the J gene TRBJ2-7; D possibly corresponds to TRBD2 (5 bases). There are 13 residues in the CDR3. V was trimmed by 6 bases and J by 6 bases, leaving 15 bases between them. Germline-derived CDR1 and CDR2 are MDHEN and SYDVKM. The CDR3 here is CASSPNHGGEQYF. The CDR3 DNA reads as TGTGCCAGCAGCCCGAACCATGGAGGCGAGCAGTACTTC.

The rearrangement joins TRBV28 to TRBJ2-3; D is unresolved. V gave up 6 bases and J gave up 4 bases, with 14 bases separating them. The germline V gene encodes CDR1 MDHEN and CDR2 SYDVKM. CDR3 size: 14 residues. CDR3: CASSHERLADTQYF. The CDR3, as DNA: TGTGCCAGCAGCCATGAGAGGTTGGCAGATACGCAGTATTTT.

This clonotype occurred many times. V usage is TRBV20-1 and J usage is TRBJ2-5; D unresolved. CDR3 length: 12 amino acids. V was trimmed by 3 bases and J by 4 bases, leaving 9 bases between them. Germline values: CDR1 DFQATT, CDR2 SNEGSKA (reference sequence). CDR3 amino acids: CSASTSPETQYF. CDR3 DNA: TGCAGTGCTAGTACCAGCCCAGAGACCCAGTACTTC.

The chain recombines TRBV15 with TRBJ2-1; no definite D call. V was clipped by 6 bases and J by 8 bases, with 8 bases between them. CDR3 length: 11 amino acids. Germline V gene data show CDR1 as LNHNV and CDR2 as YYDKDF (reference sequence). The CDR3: CATSKDHEQFF. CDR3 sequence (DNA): TGTGCCACCAGTAAGGACCATGAGCAGTTCTTC.

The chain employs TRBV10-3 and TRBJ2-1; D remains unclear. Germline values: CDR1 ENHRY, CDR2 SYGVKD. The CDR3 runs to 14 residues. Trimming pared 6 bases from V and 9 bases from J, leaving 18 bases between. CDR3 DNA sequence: TGTGCCATCAGCGGCAAGGCTGGCCGGGCTGAGCAGTTCTTC. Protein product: CAISGKAGRAEQFF.

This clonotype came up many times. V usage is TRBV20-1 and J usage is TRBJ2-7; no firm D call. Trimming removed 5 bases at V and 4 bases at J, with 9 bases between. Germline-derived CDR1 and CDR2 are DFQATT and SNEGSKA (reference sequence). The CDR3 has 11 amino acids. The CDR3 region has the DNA TGCAGTGCTCTTACTGGGTACGAGCAGTACTTC. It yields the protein CSALTGYEQYF.